This entry is about one TCR beta chain. Its antigen is as yet unknown. Some clones are missing from TCRdb's copy, which holds only in-frame ones; the method was immunoSEQ multiplex PCR. The sample holds approximately 35,000 clones, approximately 80% seen once. The data derive from a study of OX40 agonist ivuxolimab in advanced cancers. For the study at large: Ivuxolimab was delivered to patients intravenously every 2 weeks at doses spanning 0.01 to 10 mg/kg.

Study-level findings and limits: CD8+ T cells were the subset that, on average, had more expanded clones than CD4+. At 0.1 to 3.0 mg/kg, CD4+ and CD8+ blood T cells expanded clonally by week 6.

Sequencing used CD4+ or CD8+ T cells sorted from blood, obtained in a trial of the OX40 agonist ivuxolimab. This clonotype was sampled from an adult with an advanced solid tumor such as melanoma, head and neck, liver or kidney cancer.

Here the CDR3 DNA reads TGTGCCAGTAGTATAGGGGACGGGCCGAACACTGAAGCTTTCTTT. Its protein product is CASSIGDGPNTEAFF. J is TRBJ1-1 and V is TRBV19; D may be TRBD1 (5 bases). V lost 1 base, J lost 1 base, and 10 bases lay in between. The CDR3 consists of 15 residues. Germline V CDR1 and CDR2: LNHDA, SQIVND (reference sequence).